The sample holds one count of the clone carrying this T cell receptor beta chain. This record belongs to a study of cytomegalovirus exposure and HLA in healthy donors. The PCR employed 60 Vbeta primers together with 13 Jbeta primers. Assay used: immunoSEQ multiplex PCR; TCRdb lists only in-frame clones, some missing. Here the sample spans about 160,000 clones, around three quarters being singletons. Healthy people donating bone marrow made up the donors. Germline V lookup: CDR1 KGHSH, CDR2 LQKENI. The CDR3 runs 15 residues. Trimming took 4 bases from V and 2 from J; bases not matched to a gene: 6. J is TRBJ2-3 and V is TRBV18, with 7 nucleotides matching TRBD2. This receptor was identified in a man aged 35 to 55 in good health and CMV-seronegative. Material: PBMCs. CDR3 in DNA: TGTGCCAGCTCACGCGCGGGACTAAACACAGATACGCAGTATTTT. This gives the protein CASSRAGLNTDTQYF.